Listed below are T cell receptor beta chains from one sample, sequenced in a study of tumor and adjacent non-tumor tissue in lung cancer. TCRdb used MiXCR to reprocess the multiplex PCR reads, holding one entry per CDR3 protein. Of just over 200,000 distinct CDR3 sequences detected, 70% to 75% appear once; the ten largest clones hold roughly 24%. The specimen sequenced was lung tumor tissue. Receptors originate from a man aged 55 to 70 with non-small cell lung cancer. The CDR3 runs from the conserved cysteine through the conserved F or W. D genes are given only for firm matches. Rows may omit the clone size; those that give it use once, few, many or a size class.

j_gene	d_gene	abundance	v_gene	CDR3nt	CDR3aa
TRBJ2-1	TRBD1	.	TRBV23-1	TGCGCCAGCAGTCAACGGGGGACAGGGAATGAGCAGCTCTTC	CASSQRGTGNEQLF
TRBJ2-5	TRBD2	many	TRBV11-2	TGTGCCAGCAGCTTGGCTAGCGGGGGTACCCAGTACTTC	CASSLASGGTQYF
TRBJ1-5	TRBD1	.	TRBV11-2	TGTACCAGCAGCGTCCGGGACAGGGGAATCAGTCAGCCTCAGCATTTT	CTSSVRDRGISQPQHF
TRBJ2-7	TRBD1	.	TRBV11-1	TGTGCCAATAGCACGGACAGGGGTGGAAAGCAGTACTTC	CANSTDRGGKQYF
TRBJ2-3	TRBD2	.	TRBV20-1	TGCAGTGCTCAGCGGGGGACAGATACGCAGTATTTT	CSAQRGTDTQYF
TRBJ2-5	TRBD2	.	TRBV12-3/TRBV12-4	TGTGCCAGCAGTCCATCGACGGGGCGGGAGACCCACTACTTC	CASSPSTGRETHYF
TRBJ1-1	.	.	TRBV5-1	TGCGCCAGCAGCTTTGTGGGCGCGGACACTGAAGCTTTCTTT	CASSFVGADTEAFF
TRBJ2-1	TRBD2	.	TRBV4-2	TGTGCCAGCAGCCGAGAGACCTATAGCGGGAATGAACAGTTCTTC	CASSRETYSGNEQFF
TRBJ2-7	TRBD2	.	TRBV20-1	TGCAATGCTAGAGAGTCTAGCGGGTTTAGCGAGCAGTACTTC	CNARESSGFSEQYF
TRBJ2-3	.	.	TRBV12-3/TRBV12-4	TGTGCCAGCAGCGACGGGTTTGATACGCAGTATTTT	CASSDGFDTQYF
TRBJ2-7	.	.	TRBV11-2	TGTGCCAGCAACGAACAGGGTTACGAGCAGTACTTC	CASNEQGYEQYF
TRBJ1-5	TRBD1	.	TRBV20-1	TGCAGTACTAAACCACAGGGGTGGAATCAGCCCCAGCATTTT	CSTKPQGWNQPQHF
TRBJ1-4	.	.	TRBV11-1	TGTGCAAGCAGCCCTCGCCGGGAGGCATCTGAAGAACTGTTTTTT	CASSPRREASEELFF
TRBJ2-1	TRBD2	.	TRBV11-3	TGTGCCAGCAGCCCAACCCCGGGACTAGCGTGGAGTGATCAGTTCTTC	CASSPTPGLAWSDQFF
TRBJ2-7	.	.	TRBV6-1	TGTGCCGGCAGACCACCCACCAGGGACGAGCAGTACTTC	CAGRPPTRDEQYF
TRBJ1-1	.	.	TRBV11-3	TGTGCCAGCATCTCAAGCCGGGGTACTGAAGCTTTCTTT	CASISSRGTEAFF
TRBJ1-2	.	.	TRBV30	TGTGCCTGGAGTGTTACAGGGAATAACTATGACTACACCTTC	CAWSVTGNNYDYTF
TRBJ1-4	.	once	TRBV4-2	TGTGCCAGTAACCAAGACCTACAGGGTGAAAAACCGTTTTTT	CASNQDLQGEKPFF
TRBJ2-5	TRBD2	.	TRBV29-1	TGCAGCGCCCGCTGTAGCGGGAGGGCCTCGGGGCAAGAGACTCAGTACTTC	CSARCSGRASGQETQYF
TRBJ2-1	TRBD2	.	TRBV4-1	TGCGCCAGCGGCCAAGCGGGACTACCGGAAAACAATGAGCAGTTCTTC	CASGQAGLPENNEQFF
TRBJ2-7	TRBD2	.	TRBV20-1	TGCAGAGCTTTTCTAGCGGGGGGCGGGTTCTATGAGCAGTACTTC	CRAFLAGGGFYEQYF
TRBJ1-1	.	many	TRBV12-3/TRBV12-4	TGTGCCAGCAGCAAACCTCCGGCGCATAGAGAAGCTTTCTTT	CASSKPPAHREAFF
TRBJ1-5	.	.	TRBV20-1	TGCATAGCCCTCGCGGGTCGGGTCAATCAGCCCCAGCATTTT	CIALAGRVNQPQHF
TRBJ1-2	TRBD1	.	TRBV20-1	TGCATTGCTAGCAGGGGACAGGACTATGGCTACACCTTC	CIASRGQDYGYTF
TRBJ2-4	TRBD2	many	TRBV29-1	TGCAGCGTCGCGGGGGGGCCTAACAAAAACATTCAGTACTTC	CSVAGGPNKNIQYF
TRBJ1-2	.	.	TRBV29-1	TGCAGCGCCCTCGGGGACGGGAGGTCTGGCTACACCTTC	CSALGDGRSGYTF
TRBJ2-2	.	.	TRBV24-1	TGTGCCACCAACCATAACACCGGGGAGCTGTTTTTT	CATNHNTGELFF
TRBJ2-5	TRBD2	many	TRBV20-1	TGCAGTGCCCCAAGGGCTAGCGGGGACCAAGAGACCCAGTACTTC	CSAPRASGDQETQYF
TRBJ2-3	.	.	TRBV20-1	TGCAGCGCTAGTGTCCAAGGGGGAGGGGGGGCAGTAGATACGCAGTATTTT	CSASVQGGGGAVDTQYF
TRBJ1-2	.	few	TRBV28	TGTGCCAGCAGCCTTCCCGGTGCCGGGTATGGCTACACCTTC	CASSLPGAGYGYTF